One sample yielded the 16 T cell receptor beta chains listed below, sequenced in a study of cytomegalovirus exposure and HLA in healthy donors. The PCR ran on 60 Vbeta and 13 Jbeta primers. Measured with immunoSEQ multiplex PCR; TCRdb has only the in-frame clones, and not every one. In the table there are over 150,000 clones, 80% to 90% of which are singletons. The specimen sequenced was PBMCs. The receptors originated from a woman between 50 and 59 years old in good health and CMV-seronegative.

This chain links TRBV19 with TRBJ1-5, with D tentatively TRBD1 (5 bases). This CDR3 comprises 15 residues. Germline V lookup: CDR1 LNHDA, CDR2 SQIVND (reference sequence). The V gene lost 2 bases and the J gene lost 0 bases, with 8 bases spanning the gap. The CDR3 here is CASSIWGDSNQPQHF. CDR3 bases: TGTGCCAGTAGTATATGGGGGGATAGCAATCAGCCCCAGCATTTT.

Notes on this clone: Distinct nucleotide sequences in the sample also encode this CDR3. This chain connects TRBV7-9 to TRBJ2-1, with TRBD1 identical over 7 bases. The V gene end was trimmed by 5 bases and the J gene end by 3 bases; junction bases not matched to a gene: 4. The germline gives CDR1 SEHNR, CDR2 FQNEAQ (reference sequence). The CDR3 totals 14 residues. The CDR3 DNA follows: TGTGCCAGCAGCCTACGGGACAGCTACAATGAGCAGTTCTTC. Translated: CASSLRDSYNEQFF. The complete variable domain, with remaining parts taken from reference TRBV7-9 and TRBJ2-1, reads DTGVSQNPRHKITKRGQNVTFRCDPISEHNRLYWYRQTLGQGPEFLTYFQNEAQLEKSRLLSDRFSAERPKGSFSTLEIQRTEQGDSAMYLCASSLRDSYNEQFFGPGTRLTVL.

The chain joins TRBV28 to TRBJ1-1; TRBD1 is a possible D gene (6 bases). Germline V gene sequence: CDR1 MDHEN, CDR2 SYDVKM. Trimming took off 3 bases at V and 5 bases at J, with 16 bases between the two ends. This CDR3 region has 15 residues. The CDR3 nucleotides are TGTGCCAGCAGTTTGAGAAACAGGGTATATACTGAAGCTTTCTTT. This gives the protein CASSLRNRVYTEAFF.

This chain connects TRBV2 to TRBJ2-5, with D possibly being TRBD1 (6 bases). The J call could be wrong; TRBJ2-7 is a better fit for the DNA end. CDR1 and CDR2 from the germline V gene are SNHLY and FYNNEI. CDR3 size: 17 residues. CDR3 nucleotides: TGTGCCAGTAAACCAAGCGTTTCGGGACACCTCCGCTACGAGCAGTACTTC. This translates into CASKPSVSGHLRYEQYF.

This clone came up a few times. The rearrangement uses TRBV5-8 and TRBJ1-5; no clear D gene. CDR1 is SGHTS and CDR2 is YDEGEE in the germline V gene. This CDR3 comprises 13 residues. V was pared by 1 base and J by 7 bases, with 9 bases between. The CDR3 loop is CASSLTVVQPQHF. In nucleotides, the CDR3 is TGTGCCAGCAGCTTGACGGTAGTCCAGCCCCAGCATTTT. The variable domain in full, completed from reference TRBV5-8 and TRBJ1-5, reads EAGVTQSPTHLIKTRGQQATLRCSPISGHTSVYWYQQALGLGLQFLLWYDEGEERNRGNFPPRFSGRQFPNYSSELNVNALELEDSALYLCASSLTVVQPQHFGDGTRLSIL.

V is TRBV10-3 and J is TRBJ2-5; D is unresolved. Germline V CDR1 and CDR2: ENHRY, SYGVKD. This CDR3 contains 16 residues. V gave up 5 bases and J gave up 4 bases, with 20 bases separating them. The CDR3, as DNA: TGTGCCATCAGTTCAAATGCCCGAGAGGCGGTAGAGACCCAGTACTTC. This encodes CAISSNAREAVETQYF.

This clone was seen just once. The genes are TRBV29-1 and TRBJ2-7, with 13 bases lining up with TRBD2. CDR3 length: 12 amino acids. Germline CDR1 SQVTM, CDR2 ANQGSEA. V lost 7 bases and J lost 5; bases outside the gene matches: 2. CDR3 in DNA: TGCAGCGGCGGACTAGCGGGAGACGAGCAGTACTTC. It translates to CSGGLAGDEQYF.

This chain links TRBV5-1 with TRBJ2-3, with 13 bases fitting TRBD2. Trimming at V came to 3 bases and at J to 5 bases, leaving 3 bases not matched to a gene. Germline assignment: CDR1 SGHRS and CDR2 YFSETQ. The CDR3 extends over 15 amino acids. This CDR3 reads CASSSTSGGVDTQYF. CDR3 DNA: TGCGCCAGCAGCTCTACTAGCGGGGGGGTAGATACGCAGTATTTT.

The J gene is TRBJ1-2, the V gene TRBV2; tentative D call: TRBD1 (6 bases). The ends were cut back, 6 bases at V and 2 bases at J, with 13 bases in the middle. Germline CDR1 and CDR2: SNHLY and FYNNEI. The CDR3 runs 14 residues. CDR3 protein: CASSDTRGNYGYTF. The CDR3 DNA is TGTGCCAGCAGCGACACCAGGGGAAACTATGGCTACACCTTC.

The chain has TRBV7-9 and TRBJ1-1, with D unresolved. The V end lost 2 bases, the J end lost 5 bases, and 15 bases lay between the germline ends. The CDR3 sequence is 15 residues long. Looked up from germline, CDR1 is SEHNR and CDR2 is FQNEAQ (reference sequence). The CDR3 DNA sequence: TGTGCCAGCAGCTTATTTTCGGGGATGGGAACTGAAGCTTTCTTT. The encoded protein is CASSLFSGMGTEAFF.

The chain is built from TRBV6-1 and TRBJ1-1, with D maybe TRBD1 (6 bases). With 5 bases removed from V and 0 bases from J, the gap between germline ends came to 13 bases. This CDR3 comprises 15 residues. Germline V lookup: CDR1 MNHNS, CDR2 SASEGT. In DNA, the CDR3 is TGTGCCAGCAGTTCAACGGGACAAATGAACACTGAAGCTTTCTTT. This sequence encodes CASSSTGQMNTEAFF.

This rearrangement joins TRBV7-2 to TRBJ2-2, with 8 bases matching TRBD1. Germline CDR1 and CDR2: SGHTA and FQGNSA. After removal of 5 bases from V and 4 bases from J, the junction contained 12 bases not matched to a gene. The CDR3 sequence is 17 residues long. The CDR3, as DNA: TGTGCCAGCAGCCGAACCCCGACAGGGGTACGCACCGGGGAGCTGTTTTTT. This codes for CASSRTPTGVRTGELFF.

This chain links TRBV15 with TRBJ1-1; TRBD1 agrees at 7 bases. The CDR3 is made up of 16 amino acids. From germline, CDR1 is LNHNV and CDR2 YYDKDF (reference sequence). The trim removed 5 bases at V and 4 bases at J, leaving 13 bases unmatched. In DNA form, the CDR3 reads TGTGCCACCAGCGGGGGACAGCAGATGGATAGCACTGAAGCTTTCTTT. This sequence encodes CATSGGQQMDSTEAFF.

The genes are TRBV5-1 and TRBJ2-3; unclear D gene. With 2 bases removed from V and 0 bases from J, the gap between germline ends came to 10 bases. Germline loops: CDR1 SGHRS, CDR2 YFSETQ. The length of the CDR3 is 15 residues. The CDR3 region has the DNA TGCGCCAGCAGCTTAGAACTTCCTAGCACAGATACGCAGTATTTT. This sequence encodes CASSLELPSTDTQYF.

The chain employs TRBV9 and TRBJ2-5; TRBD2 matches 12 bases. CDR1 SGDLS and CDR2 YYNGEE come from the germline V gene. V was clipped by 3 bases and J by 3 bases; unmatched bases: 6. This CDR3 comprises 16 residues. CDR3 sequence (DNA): TGTGCCAGCAGCGAAGGACTAGCGGGATTAAAAGAGACCCAGTACTTC. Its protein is CASSEGLAGLKETQYF. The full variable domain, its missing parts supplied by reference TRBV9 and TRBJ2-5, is DSGVTQTPKHLITATGQRVTLRCSPRSGDLSVYWYQQSLDQGLQFLIQYYNGEERAKGNILERFSAQQFPDLHSELNLSSLELGDSALYFCASSEGLAGLKETQYFGPGTRLLVL.

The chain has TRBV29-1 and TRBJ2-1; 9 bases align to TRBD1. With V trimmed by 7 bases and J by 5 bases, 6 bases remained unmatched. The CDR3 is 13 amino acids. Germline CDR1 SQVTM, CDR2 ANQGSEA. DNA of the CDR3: TGCAGCGCCATGACAGGGGGACACAATGAGCAGTTCTTC. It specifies CSAMTGGHNEQFF.